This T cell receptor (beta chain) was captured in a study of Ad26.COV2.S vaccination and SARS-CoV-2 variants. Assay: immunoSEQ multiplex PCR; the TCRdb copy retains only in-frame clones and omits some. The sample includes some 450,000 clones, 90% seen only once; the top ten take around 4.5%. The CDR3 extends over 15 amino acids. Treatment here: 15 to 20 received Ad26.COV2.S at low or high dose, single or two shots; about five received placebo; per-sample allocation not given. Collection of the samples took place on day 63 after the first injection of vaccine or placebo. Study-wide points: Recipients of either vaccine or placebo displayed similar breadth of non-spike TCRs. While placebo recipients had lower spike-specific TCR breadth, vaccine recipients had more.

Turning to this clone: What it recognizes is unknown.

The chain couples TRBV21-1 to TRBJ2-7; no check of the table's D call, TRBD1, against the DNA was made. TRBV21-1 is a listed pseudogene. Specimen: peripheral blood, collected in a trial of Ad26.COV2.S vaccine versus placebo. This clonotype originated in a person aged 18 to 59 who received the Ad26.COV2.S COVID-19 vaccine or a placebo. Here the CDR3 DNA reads TGTGCCAGCAGCATTAGGCGGGACAGGGATTACGAGCAGTACTTC. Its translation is CASSIRRDRDYEQYF.